Below, 10 T cell receptor beta chains from the same sample are listed, as sequenced in a study of neoadjuvant anti-PD-1 for oral cavity cancer. The time point is: after neoadjuvant nivolumab, at surgical resection. TCRdb's table, derived via immunoSEQ multiplex PCR, lists solely in-frame clones and lacks some. The sample has 40,000 to 50,000 clones, about three quarters seen once. Sequencing was performed on PBMCs, taken after nivolumab (anti-PD-1) treatment. These receptors were obtained from a person between 35 and 79 years old with oral cavity squamous cell carcinoma.

The V and J genes are TRBV7-8 and TRBJ2-1, with TRBD2 matching 9 bases. After removal of 5 bases from V and 0 bases from J, the junction contained 8 bases not matched to a gene. The germline V gene encodes CDR1 SGHVS and CDR2 FQNEAQ. The CDR3 has 17 amino acids. The CDR3 spells CASSPSFSGSSYNEQFF. The CDR3 nucleotides read TGTGCCAGCAGCCCATCGTTTAGCGGGAGCTCCTACAATGAGCAGTTCTTC.

The chain recombines TRBV10-1 with TRBJ1-5; 10 nucleotides match TRBD1. Germline assignment: CDR1 WNHNN and CDR2 SYGVQD (reference sequence). V lost 2 bases and J lost 5; bases outside the gene matches: 0. The CDR3 sequence is 14 residues long. CDR3 region: CASSEGTGDQPQHF. In nucleotides, the CDR3 is TGCGCCAGCAGTGAGGGGACAGGGGATCAGCCCCAGCATTTT.

The chain employs TRBV25-1 and TRBJ1-1, with D tentatively TRBD1 (5 bases). Germline V gives CDR1 MGHDK, CDR2 SYGVNS. This CDR3 spans 16 amino acids. V was clipped by 6 bases and J by 1 base, with 18 bases between them. In nucleotides, the CDR3 is TGTGCCAGCAGGGGGGAATGGGGAGACAGGAACACTGAAGCTTTCTTT. This translates into CASRGEWGDRNTEAFF. Variable domain in full (rest from reference TRBV25-1 and TRBJ1-1): EADIYQTPRYLVIGTGKKITLECSQTMGHDKMYWYQQDPGMELHLIHYSYGVNSTEKGDLSSESTVSRIRTEHFPLTLESARPSHTSQYLCASRGEWGDRNTEAFFGQGTRLTVV.

The chain is built from TRBV5-1 and TRBJ1-1, with D hard to call. Germline V CDR1 and CDR2: SGHRS, YFSETQ. V lost 4 bases and J lost 0, with 13 bases in between. The CDR3 loop spans 15 amino acids. In DNA form, the CDR3 reads TGCGCCAGCAGCCGGGCGGCGGGGTTGAACACTGAAGCTTTCTTT. Residues: CASSRAAGLNTEAFF.

This chain connects TRBV6-5 to TRBJ1-5, with D possibly being TRBD1 (5 bases). This CDR3 has 14 residues. Trimming removed 7 bases at V and 0 bases at J, with 10 bases between. Germline CDR1 and CDR2: MNHEY and SVGAGI. Here the CDR3 reads CASKPGISNQPQHF. The CDR3 nucleotides are TGTGCCAGCAAACCAGGGATTAGCAATCAGCCCCAGCATTTT.

This clone was seen just once. The V call is TRBV2, the J call TRBJ1-1; D is unresolved. CDR1 and CDR2 from the germline V gene are SNHLY and FYNNEI. This CDR3 has 14 amino acids. The V and J ends lost 6 bases and 4 bases respectively, with 15 bases between them. DNA for the CDR3: TGTGCCAGCAGGCTACTCTCGACGGGCACTGAAGCTTTCTTT. Protein product: CASRLLSTGTEAFF. The full variable domain, in which reference TRBV2 and TRBJ1-1 provide the parts outside the CDR3, is EPEVTQTPSHQVTQMGQEVILRCVPISNHLYFYWYRQILGQKVEFLVSFYNNEISEKSEIFDDQFSVERPDGSNFTLKIRSTKLEDSAMYFCASRLLSTGTEAFFGQGTRLTVV.

The rearrangement uses TRBV4-1 and TRBJ2-5; 7 bases are a match to TRBD1. The J segment lost 2 bases and the V segment lost 0 bases, leaving 9 bases of the junction unmatched. The CDR3 consists of 17 residues. CDR1 and CDR2 from the germline V gene are MGHRA and YSYEKL. The CDR3 DNA sequence: TGCGCCAGCAGCCAAGATGCGAAGGGGGCTCAACAAGAGACCCAGTACTTC. Its protein product is CASSQDAKGAQQETQYF.

In its sample, this clone was seen a few times. J is TRBJ2-7 and V is TRBV1; the table assigns TRBD1, which was not confirmed against the DNA. TRBV1 is reported as a pseudogene. This CDR3 comprises 14 residues. The CDR3 nucleotides read TGCACCAGCAGCCACAGGGGGAGACCCTACGAGCAGTACTTC. Its translation is CTSSHRGRPYEQYF.

This sequence joins TRBV5-1 and TRBJ1-1; D unresolved. The CDR3 runs to 13 residues. Trimming cost V 4 bases and J 5 bases, with 12 bases left between them. CDR1 SGHRS and CDR2 YFSETQ come from the germline V gene. The CDR3 bases are TGCGCCAGCAGCCTTAGGGCCGAGACTGAAGCTTTCTTT. Its translation: CASSLRAETEAFF.

This clone has only one observation. The chain combines TRBV6-4 with TRBJ1-5; tentatively, D is TRBD1 (5 bases). There are 15 residues in the CDR3. In germline, CDR1 is MRHNA, CDR2 SNTAGT. The V end lost 6 bases, the J end lost 1 base, and 13 bases lay between the germline ends. CDR3 coding DNA: TGTGCCAGCAGCCCCGGTCCAGGGAGCAATCAGCCCCAGCATTTT. Residues: CASSPGPGSNQPQHF.